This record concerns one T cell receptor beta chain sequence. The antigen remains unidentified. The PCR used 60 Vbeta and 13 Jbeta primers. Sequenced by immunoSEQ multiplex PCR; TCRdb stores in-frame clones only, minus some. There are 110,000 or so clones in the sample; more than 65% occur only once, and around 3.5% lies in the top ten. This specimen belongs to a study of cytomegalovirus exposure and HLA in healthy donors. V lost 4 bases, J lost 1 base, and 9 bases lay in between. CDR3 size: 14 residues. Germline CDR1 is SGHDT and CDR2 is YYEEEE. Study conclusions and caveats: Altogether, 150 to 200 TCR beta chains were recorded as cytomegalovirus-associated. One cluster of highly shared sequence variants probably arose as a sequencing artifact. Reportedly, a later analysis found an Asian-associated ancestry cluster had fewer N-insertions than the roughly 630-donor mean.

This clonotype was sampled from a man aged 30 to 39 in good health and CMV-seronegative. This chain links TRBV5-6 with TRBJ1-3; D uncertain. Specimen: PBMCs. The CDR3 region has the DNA TGTGCCAGCAGCAGTGGAGTATCTGGAAACACCATATATTTT. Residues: CASSSGVSGNTIYF.